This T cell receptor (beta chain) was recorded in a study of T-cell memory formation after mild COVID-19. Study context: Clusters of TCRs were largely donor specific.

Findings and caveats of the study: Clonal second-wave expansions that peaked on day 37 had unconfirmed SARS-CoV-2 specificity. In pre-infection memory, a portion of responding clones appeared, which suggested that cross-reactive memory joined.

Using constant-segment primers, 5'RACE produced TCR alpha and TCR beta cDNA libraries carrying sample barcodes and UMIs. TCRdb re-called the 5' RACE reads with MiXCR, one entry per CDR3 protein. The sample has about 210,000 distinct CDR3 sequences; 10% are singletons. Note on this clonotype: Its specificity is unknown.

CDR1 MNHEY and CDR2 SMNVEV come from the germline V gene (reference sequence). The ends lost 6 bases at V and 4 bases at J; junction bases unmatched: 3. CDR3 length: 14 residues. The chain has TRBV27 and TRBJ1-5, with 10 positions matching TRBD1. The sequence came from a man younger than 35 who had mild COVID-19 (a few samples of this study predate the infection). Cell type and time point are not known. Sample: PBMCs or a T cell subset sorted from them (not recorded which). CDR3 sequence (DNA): TGTGCCAGCAGGGGACAGGGGTGGAATCAGCCCCAGCATTTT. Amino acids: CASRGQGWNQPQHF.